This entry describes one T cell receptor (beta chain). This same CDR3 is encoded by further DNA sequences in the sample. The sample comes from a study of shared clonotypes between healthy human individuals. CDR1 is SGHTA and CDR2 is FQGNSA in the germline V gene. The CDR3 totals 11 residues. V lost 0 bases and J lost 6, with 3 bases in between. This table comes from immunoSEQ multiplex PCR, and its TCRdb copy is limited to in-frame clones, with some not included. The data show around 980,000 clones, roughly 74% seen once. The sample taken for sequencing was memory CD4+ T cells from PBMCs. Subset noted: CD45RA-negative fraction. This sequence originates from a man between 18 and 29 years old in good health. Some clones in this sample may be carry-over from other donors' samples. The chain links TRBV7-2 to TRBJ2-7; D is undetermined. The CDR3 sequence is CASSLAGEQYF. The CDR3 DNA reads TGTGCCAGCAGCTTAGCTGGCGAGCAGTACTTC.